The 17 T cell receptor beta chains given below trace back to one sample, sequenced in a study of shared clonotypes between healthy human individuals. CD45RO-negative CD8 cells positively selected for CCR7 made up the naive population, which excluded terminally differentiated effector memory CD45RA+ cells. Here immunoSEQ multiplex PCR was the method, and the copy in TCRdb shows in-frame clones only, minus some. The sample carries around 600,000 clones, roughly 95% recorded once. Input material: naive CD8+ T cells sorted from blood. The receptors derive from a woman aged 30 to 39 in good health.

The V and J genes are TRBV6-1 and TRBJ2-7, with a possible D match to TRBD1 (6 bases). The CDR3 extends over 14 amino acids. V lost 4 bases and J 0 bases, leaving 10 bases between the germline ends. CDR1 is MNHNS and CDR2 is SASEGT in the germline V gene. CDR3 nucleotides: TGTGCCAGCAGTGCCACAGGGCGCTCCTACGAGCAGTACTTC. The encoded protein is CASSATGRSYEQYF.

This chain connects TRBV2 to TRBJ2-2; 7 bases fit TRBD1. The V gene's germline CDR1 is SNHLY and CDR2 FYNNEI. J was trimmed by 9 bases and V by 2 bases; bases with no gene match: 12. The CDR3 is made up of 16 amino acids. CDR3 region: CASSEMRGQGLRELFF. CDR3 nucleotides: TGTGCCAGCAGTGAAATGAGGGGGCAAGGTCTGCGGGAGCTGTTTTTT.

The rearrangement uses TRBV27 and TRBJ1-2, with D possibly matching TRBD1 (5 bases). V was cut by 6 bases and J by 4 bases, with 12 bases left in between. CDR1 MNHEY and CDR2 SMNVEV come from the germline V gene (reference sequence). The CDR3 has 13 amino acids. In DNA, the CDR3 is TGTGCCAGCAGCCCCCTTCAGGGCTATGGCTACACCTTC. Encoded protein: CASSPLQGYGYTF.

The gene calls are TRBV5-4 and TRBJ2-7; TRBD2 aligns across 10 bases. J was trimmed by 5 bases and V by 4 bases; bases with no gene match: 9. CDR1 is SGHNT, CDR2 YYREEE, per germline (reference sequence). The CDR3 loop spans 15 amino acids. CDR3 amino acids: CASSHLAGEFNEQYF. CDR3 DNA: TGTGCCAGCAGCCACCTAGCGGGAGAGTTTAACGAGCAGTACTTC.

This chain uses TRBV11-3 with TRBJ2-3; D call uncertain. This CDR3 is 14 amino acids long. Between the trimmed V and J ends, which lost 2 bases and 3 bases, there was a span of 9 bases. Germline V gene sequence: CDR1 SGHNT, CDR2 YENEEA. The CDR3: CASSLKGPTDTQYF. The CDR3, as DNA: TGTGCCAGCAGCTTAAAAGGACCTACAGATACGCAGTATTTT.

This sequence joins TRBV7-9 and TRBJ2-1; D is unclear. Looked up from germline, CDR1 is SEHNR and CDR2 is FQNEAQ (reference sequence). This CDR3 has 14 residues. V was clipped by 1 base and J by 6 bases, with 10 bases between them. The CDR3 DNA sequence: TGTGCCAGCAGCTTAGGGGCTGGGGTCAATGAGCAGTTCTTC. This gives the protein CASSLGAGVNEQFF.

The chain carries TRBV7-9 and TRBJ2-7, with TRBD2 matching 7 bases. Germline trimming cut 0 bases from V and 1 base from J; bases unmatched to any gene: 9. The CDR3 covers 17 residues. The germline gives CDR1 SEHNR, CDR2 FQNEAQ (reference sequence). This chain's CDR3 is CASSLAAAGDPSYEQYF. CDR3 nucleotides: TGTGCCAGCAGCTTAGCGGCGGCGGGAGATCCATCCTACGAGCAGTACTTC.

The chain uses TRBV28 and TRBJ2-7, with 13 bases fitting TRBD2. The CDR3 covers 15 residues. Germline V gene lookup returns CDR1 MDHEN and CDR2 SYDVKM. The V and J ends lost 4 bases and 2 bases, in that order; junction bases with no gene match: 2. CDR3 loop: CASSSGLAGAYEQYF. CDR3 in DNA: TGTGCCAGCAGTTCTGGACTAGCGGGGGCCTACGAGCAGTACTTC.

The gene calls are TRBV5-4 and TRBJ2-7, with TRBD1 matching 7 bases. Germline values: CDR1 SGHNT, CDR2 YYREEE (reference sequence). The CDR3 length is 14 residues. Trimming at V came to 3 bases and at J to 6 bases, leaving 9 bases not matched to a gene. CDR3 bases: TGTGCCAGCAGCTCCGGGACAGACATACGCGAGCAGTACTTC. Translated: CASSSGTDIREQYF.

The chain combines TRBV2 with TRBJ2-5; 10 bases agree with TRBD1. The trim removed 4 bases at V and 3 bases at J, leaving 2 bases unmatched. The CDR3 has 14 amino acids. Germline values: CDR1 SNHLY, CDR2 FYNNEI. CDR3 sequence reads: CASSGTGGEETQYF. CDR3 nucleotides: TGTGCCAGCAGTGGGACAGGGGGTGAAGAGACCCAGTACTTC. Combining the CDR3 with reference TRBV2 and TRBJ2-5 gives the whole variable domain EPEVTQTPSHQVTQMGQEVILRCVPISNHLYFYWYRQILGQKVEFLVSFYNNEISEKSEIFDDQFSVERPDGSNFTLKIRSTKLEDSAMYFCASSGTGGEETQYFGPGTRLLVL.

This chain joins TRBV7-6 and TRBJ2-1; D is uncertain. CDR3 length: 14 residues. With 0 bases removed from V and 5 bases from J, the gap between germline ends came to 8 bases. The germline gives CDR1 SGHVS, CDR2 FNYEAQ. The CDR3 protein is CASSLAGWHNEQFF. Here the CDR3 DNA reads TGTGCCAGCAGCTTAGCGGGTTGGCACAATGAGCAGTTCTTC.

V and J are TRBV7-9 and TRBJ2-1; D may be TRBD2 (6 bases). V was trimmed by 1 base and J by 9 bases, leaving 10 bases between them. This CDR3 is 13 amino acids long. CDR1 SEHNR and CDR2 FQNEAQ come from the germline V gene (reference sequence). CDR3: CASSLGLEAEQFF. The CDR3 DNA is TGTGCCAGCAGCTTAGGACTAGAGGCTGAGCAGTTCTTC.

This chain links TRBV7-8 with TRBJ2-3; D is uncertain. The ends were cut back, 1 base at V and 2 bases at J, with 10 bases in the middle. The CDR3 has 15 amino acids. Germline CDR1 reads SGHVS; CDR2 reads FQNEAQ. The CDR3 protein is CASSLVTQFTDTQYF. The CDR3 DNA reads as TGTGCCAGCAGCTTAGTAACTCAATTCACAGATACGCAGTATTTT.

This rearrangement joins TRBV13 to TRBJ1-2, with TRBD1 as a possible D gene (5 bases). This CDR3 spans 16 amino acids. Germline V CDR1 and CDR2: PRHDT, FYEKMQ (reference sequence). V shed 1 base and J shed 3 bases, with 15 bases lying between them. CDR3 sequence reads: CASSLVGQTAHYGYTF. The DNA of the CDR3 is TGTGCCAGCAGCTTAGTGGGCCAGACAGCTCACTATGGCTACACCTTC.

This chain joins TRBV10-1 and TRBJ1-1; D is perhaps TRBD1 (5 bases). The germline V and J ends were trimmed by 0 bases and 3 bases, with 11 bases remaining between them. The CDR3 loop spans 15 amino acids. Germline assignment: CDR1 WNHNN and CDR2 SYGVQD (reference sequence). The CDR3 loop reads CASSESQAADTEAFF. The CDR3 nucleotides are TGCGCCAGCAGTGAGTCACAGGCAGCGGACACTGAAGCTTTCTTT.

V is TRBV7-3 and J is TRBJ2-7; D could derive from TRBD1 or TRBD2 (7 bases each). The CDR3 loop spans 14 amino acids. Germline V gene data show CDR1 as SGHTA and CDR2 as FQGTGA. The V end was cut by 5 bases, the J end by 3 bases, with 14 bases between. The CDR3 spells CASSHGRGRYEQYF. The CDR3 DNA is TGTGCCAGCAGCCATGGGAGGGGGCGCTACGAGCAGTACTTC.

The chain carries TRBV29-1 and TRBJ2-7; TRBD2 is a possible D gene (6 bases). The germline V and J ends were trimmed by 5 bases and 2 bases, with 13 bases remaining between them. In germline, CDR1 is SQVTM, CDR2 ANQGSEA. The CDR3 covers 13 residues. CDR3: CSVQSGDPYEQYF. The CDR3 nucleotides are TGCAGCGTTCAATCGGGAGACCCCTACGAGCAGTACTTC.